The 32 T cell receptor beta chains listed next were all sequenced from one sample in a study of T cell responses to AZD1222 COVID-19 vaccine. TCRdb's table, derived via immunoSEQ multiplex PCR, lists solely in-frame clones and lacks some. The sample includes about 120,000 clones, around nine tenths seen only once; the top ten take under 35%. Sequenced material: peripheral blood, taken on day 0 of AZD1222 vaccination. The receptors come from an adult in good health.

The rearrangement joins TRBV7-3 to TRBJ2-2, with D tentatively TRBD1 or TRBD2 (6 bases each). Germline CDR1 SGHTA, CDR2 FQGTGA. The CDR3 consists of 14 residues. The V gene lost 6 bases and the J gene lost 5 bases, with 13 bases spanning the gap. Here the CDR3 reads CASRPEGGTGELFF. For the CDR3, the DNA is TGTGCCAGCAGGCCAGAGGGGGGAACCGGGGAGCTGTTTTTT.

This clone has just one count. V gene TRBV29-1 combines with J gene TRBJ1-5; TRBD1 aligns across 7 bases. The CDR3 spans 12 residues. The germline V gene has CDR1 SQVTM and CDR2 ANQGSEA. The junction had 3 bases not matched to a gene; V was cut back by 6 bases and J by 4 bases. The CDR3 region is CSVRTGNQPQHF. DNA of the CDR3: TGCAGCGTACGGACAGGTAATCAGCCCCAGCATTTT.

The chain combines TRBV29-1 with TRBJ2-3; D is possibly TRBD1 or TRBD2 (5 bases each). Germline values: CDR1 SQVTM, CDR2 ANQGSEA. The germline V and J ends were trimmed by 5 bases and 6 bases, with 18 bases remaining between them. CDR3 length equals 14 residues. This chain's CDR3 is CSVSWAGAPDTQYF. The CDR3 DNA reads TGCAGCGTTTCTTGGGCCGGGGCCCCGGATACGCAGTATTTT.

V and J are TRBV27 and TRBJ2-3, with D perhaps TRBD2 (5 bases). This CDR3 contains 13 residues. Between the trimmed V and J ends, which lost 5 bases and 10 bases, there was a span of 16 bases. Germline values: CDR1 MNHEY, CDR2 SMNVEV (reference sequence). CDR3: CASSRGGRRSQYF. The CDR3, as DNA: TGTGCCAGCAGTCGGGGTGGGCGCAGGTCGCAGTATTTT.

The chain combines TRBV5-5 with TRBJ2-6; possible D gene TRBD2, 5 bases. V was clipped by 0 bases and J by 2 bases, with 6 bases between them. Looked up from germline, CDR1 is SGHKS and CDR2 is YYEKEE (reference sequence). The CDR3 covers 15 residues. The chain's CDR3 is CASSLGRPGANVLTF. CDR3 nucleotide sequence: TGTGCCAGCAGCTTGGGGAGGCCTGGGGCCAACGTCCTGACTTTC. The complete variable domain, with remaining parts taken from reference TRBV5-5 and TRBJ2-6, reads DAGVTQSPTHLIKTRGQQVTLRCSPISGHKSVSWYQQVLGQGPQFIFQYYEKEERGRGNFPDRFSARQFPNYSSELNVNALLLGDSALYLCASSLGRPGANVLTFGAGSRLTVL.

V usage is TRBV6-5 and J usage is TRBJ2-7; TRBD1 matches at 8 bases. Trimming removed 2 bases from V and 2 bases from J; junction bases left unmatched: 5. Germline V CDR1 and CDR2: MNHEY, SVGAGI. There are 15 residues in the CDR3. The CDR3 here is CASSYGQGPTYEQYF. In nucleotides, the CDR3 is TGTGCCAGCAGTTACGGACAGGGACCTACCTACGAGCAGTACTTC.

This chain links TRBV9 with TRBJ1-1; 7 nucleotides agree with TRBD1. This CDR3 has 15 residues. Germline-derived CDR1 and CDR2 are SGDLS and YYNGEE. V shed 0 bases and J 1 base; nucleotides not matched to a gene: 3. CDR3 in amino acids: CASSVADRENTEAFF. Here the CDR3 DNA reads TGTGCCAGCAGCGTAGCCGACAGGGAGAACACTGAAGCTTTCTTT.

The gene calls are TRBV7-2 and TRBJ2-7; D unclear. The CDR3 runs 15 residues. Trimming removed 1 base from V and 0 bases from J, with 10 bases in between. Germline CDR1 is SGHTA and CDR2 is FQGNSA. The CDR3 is CASSLEGHSSYEQYF. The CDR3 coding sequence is TGTGCCAGCAGCTTAGAAGGTCATAGCTCCTACGAGCAGTACTTC.

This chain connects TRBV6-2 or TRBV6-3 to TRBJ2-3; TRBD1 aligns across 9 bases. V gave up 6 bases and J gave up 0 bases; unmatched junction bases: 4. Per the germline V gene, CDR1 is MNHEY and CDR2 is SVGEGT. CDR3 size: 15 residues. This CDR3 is CASSRQGESTDTQYF. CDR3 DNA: TGTGCCAGCAGCCGACAGGGGGAGAGCACAGATACGCAGTATTTT.

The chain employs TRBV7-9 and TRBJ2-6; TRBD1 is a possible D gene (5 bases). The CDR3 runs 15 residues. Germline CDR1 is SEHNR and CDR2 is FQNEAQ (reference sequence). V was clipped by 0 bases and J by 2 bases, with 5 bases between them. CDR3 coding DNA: TGTGCCAGCAGCTTAGCGGGGCCTGGGGCCAACGTCCTGACTTTC. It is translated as CASSLAGPGANVLTF.

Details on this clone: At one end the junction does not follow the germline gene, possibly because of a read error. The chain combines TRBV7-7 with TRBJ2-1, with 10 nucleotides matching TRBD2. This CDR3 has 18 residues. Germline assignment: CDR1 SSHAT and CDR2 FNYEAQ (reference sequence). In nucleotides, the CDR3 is TGTGCTAGCAGCTTAGACGCTAGCGGGAGTGGTCCCTACAATGAGCAGTTCTTC. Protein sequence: CASSLDASGSGPYNEQFF.

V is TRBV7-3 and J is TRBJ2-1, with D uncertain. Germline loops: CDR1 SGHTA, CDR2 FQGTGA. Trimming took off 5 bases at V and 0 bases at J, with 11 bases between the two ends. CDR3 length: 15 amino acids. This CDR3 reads CASSLDQLSYNEQFF. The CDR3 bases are TGTGCCAGCAGCCTTGACCAGCTCTCCTACAATGAGCAGTTCTTC. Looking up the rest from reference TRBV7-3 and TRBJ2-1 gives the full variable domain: GAGVSQTPSNKVTEKGKYVELRCDPISGHTALYWYRQSLGQGPEFLIYFQGTGAADDSGLPNDRFFAVRPEGSVSTLKIQRTERGDSAVYLCASSLDQLSYNEQFFGPGTRLTVL.

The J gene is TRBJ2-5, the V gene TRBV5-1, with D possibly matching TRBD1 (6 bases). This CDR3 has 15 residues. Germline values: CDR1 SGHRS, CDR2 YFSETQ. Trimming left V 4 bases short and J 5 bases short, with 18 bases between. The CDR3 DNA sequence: TGCGCCAGCAGCGGGGGCCTAAACCAGGGGGAGACCCAGTACTTC. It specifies CASSGGLNQGETQYF.

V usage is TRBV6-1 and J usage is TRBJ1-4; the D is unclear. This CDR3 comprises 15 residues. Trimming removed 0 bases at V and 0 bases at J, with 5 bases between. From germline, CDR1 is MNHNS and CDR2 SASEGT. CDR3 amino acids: CASSEAGATNEKLFF. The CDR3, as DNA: TGTGCCAGCAGTGAAGCGGGTGCAACTAATGAAAAACTGTTTTTT.

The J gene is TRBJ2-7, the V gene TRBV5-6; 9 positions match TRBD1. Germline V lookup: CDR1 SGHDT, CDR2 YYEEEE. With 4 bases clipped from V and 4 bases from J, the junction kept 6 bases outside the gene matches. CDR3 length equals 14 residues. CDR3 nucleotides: TGTGCCAGCAGCACGGGACAGGGATGGTACGAGCAGTACTTC. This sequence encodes CASSTGQGWYEQYF.

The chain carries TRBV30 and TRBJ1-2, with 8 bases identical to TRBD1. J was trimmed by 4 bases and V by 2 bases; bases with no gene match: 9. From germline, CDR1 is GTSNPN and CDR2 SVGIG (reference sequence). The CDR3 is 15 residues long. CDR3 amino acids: CAWSPGGEGFYGYTF. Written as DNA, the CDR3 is TGTGCCTGGAGTCCAGGGGGCGAAGGGTTCTATGGCTACACCTTC.

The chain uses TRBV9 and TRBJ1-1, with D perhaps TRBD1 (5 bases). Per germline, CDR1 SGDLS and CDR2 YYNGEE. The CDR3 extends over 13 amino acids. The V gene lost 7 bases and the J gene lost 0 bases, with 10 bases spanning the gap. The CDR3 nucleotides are TGTGCCAGCGCGGGGGATATGAACACTGAAGCTTTCTTT. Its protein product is CASAGDMNTEAFF.

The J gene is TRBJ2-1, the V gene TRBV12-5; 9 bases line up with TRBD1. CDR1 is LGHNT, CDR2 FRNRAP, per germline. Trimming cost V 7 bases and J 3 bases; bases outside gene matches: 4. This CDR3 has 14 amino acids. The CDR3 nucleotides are TGTGCTAGTGTCGCGGGACAGGGCTACAATGAGCAGTTCTTC. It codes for CASVAGQGYNEQFF.

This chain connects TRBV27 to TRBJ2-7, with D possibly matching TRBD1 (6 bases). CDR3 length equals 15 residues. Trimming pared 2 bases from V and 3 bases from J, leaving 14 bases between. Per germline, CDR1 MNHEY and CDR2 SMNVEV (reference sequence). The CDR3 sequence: CASSLKGVGGYEQYF. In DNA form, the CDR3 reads TGTGCCAGCAGTTTAAAAGGGGTAGGGGGCTACGAGCAGTACTTC.

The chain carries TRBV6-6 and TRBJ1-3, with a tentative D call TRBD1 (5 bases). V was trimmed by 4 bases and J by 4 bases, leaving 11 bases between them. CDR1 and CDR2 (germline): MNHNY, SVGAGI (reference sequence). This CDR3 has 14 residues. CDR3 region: CASSSSGRGNTIYF. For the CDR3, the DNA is TGTGCCAGCAGTTCCTCAGGGAGGGGAAACACCATATATTTT.

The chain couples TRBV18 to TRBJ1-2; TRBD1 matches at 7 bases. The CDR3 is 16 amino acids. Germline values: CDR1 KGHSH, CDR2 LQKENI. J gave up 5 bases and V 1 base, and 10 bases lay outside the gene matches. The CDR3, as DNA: TGTGCCAGCTCACCACAAGCGACAGGGAACCCGTATGGCTACACCTTC. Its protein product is CASSPQATGNPYGYTF.

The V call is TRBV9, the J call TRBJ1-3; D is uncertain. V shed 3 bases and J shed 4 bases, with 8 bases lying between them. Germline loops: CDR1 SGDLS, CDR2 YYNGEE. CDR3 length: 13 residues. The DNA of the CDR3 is TGTGCCAGCAGCGGACAATCCGGAAACACCATATATTTT. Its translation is CASSGQSGNTIYF. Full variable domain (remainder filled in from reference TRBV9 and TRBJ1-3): DSGVTQTPKHLITATGQRVTLRCSPRSGDLSVYWYQQSLDQGLQFLIQYYNGEERAKGNILERFSAQQFPDLHSELNLSSLELGDSALYFCASSGQSGNTIYFGEGSWLTVV.

In nucleotides, the CDR3 is TGTGCCAGCAGCCACTCAGGGATACCTTTCTTT. Translation: CASSHSGIPFF. This rearrangement joins TRBV3-1 (or the pseudogene TRBV3-2) to TRBJ1-1, with D possibly TRBD1 on 5 matching bases. Germline loops: CDR1 LGHDT, CDR2 YNNKEL (reference sequence). The CDR3 runs 11 residues. Trimming stripped 3 bases from V and 12 bases from J, with 11 bases between.

CDR3 DNA: TGTGCCAGCAGTTGGGGGCCCGGGACTACCTACGAGCAGTACTTC. Translating gives CASSWGPGTTYEQYF. The rearrangement uses TRBV6-5 and TRBJ2-7; maybe TRBD2 (7 bases). Germline V CDR1 and CDR2: MNHEY, SVGAGI. The length of the CDR3 is 15 residues. Deletions cut 4 bases from V and 2 bases from J, with 15 bases between.

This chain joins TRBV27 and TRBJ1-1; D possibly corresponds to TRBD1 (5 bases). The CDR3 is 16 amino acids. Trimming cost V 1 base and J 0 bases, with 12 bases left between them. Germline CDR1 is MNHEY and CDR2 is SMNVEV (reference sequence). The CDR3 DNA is TGTGCCAGCAGTTTATACTCTGGGACGGTGAACACTGAAGCTTTCTTT. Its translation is CASSLYSGTVNTEAFF.

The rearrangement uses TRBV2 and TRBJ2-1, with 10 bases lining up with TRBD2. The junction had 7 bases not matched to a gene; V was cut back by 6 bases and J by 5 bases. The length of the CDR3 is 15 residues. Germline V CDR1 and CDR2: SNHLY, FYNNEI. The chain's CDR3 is CASRGPGLANNEQFF. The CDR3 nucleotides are TGTGCCAGCAGGGGCCCGGGACTAGCGAACAATGAGCAGTTCTTC. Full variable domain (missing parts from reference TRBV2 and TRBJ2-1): EPEVTQTPSHQVTQMGQEVILRCVPISNHLYFYWYRQILGQKVEFLVSFYNNEISEKSEIFDDQFSVERPDGSNFTLKIRSTKLEDSAMYFCASRGPGLANNEQFFGPGTRLTVL.

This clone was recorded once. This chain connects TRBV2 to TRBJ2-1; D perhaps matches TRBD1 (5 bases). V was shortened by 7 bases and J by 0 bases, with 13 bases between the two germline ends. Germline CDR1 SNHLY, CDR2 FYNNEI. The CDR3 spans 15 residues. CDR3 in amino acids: CASITQGSSYNEQFF. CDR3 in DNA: TGTGCCAGCATCACGCAGGGTAGCTCCTACAATGAGCAGTTCTTC.

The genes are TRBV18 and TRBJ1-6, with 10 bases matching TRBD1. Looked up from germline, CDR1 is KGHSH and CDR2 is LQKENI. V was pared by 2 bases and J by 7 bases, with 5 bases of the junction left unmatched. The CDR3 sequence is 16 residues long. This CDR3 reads CASSPIDRGLNSPLHF. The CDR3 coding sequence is TGTGCCAGCTCACCAATAGACAGGGGGCTGAATTCACCCCTCCACTTT.

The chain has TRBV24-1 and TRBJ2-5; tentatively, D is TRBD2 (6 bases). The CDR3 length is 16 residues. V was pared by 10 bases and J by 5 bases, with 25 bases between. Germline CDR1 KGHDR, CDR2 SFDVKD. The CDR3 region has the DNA TGTGCCACACGCGGGACTGAAGGTCCTCTTTGGGAGACCCAGTACTTC. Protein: CATRGTEGPLWETQYF.

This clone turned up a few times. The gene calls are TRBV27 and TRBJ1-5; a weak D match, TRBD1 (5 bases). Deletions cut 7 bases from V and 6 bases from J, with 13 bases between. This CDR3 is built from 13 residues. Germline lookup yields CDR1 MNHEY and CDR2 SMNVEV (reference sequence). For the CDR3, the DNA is TGTGCCAGCAAAGGTGTGGGGGGTCAGCCCCAGCATTTT. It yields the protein CASKGVGGQPQHF.

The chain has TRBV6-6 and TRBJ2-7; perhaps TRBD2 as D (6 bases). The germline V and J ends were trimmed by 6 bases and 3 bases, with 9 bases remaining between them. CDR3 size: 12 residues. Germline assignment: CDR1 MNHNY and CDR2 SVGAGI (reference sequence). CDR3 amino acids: CASSSGSYEQYF. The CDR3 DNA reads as TGTGCCAGCAGCTCCGGGAGCTACGAGCAGTACTTC.

CDR3 loop: CASSGGTVGTEAFF. The CDR3 DNA sequence: TGTGCCAGCAGTGGGGGGACAGTTGGCACTGAAGCTTTCTTT. The chain couples TRBV27 to TRBJ1-1; TRBD1 matches at 7 bases. From germline, CDR1 is MNHEY and CDR2 SMNVEV (reference sequence). This CDR3 has 14 residues. With 5 bases clipped from V and 4 bases from J, the junction kept 7 bases outside the gene matches.